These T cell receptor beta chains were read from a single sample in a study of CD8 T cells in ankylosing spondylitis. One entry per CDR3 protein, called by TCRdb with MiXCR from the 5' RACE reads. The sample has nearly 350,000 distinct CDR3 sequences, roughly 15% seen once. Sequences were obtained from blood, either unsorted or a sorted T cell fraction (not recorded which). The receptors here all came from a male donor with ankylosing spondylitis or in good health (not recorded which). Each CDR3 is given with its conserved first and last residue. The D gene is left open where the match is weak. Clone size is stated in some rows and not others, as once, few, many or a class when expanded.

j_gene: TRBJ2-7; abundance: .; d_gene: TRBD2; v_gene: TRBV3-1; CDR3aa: CASSQDLLAGGNEQYF; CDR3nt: TGTGCCAGCAGCCAAGATTTACTAGCGGGAGGGAACGAGCAGTACTTC
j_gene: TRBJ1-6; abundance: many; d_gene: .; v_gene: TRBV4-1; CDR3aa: CASSQVVADSPLHF; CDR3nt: TGCGCCAGCAGCCAAGTGGTGGCTGATTCACCCCTCCACTTT
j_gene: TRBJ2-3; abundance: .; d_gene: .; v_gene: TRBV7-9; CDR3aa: CASRPGTSSTDTQYF; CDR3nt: TGTGCCAGCAGGCCCGGGACTTCTAGCACAGATACGCAGTATTTT
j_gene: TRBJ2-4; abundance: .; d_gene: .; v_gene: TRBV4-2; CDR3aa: CASSQEASSTSSLAKNIQYF; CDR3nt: TGTGCCAGCAGCCAAGAAGCGTCATCTACTAGTAGCTTAGCCAAAAACATTCAGTACTTC
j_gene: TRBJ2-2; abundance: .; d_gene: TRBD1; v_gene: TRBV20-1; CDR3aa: CSAETGYTGELFF; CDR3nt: TGCAGTGCCGAGACAGGGTACACCGGGGAGCTGTTTTTT
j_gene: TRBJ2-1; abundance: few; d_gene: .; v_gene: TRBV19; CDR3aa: CASSRGTNEQFF; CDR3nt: TGTGCCAGTAGTAGGGGCACTAATGAGCAGTTCTTC
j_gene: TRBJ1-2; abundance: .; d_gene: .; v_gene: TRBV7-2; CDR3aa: CASSFGTGALEGYTF; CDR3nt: TGTGCCAGCAGCTTCGGCACCGGGGCCTTGGAGGGCTACACCTTC
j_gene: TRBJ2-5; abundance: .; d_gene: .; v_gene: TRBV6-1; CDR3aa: CASSPAIGQTAKETQYF; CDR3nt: TGTGCCAGCAGCCCAGCAATTGGACAGACAGCCAAAGAGACCCAGTACTTC
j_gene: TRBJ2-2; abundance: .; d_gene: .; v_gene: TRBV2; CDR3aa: CASNRQGNTGELFF; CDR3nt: TGTGCCAGCAATCGGCAGGGAAACACCGGGGAGCTGTTTTTT
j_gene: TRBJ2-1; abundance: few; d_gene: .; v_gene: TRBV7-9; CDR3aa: CASSLLMDYTYNEQFF; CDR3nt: TGTGCCAGCAGCTTATTAATGGACTACACCTACAATGAGCAGTTCTTC
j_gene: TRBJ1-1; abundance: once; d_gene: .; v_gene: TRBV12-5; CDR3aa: CASGLKANTEAFF; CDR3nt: TGTGCTAGTGGTTTGAAGGCGAACACTGAAGCTTTCTTT
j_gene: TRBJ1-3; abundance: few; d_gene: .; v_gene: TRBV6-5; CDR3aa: CASSYSRSSGNTIYF; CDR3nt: TGTGCCAGCAGTTACTCGAGGAGCTCTGGAAACACCATATATTTT
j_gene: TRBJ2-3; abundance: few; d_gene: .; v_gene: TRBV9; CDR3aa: CASSGRSSTDTQYF; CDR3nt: TGTGCCAGCAGCGGCCGATCTAGCACAGATACGCAGTATTTT
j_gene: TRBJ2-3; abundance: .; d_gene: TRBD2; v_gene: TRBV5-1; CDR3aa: CASSKAGTSGRVDTQYF; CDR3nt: TGCGCCAGCAGCAAAGCCGGGACTAGCGGGAGGGTGGATACGCAGTATTTT
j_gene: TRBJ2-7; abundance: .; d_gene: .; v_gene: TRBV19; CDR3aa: CASSLSSSSFSYEQYF; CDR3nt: TGTGCCAGTAGTTTGAGTTCTAGCTCCTTCTCCTACGAGCAGTACTTC
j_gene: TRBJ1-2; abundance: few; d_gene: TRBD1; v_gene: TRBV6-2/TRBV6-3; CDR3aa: CASSRTGRSGYTF; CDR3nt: TGTGCCAGCTCGCGGACAGGAAGAAGTGGCTACACCTTC
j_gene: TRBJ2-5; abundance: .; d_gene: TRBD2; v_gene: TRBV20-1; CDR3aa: CSARAGGFAETQYF; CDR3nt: TGCAGTGCTAGAGCGGGGGGGTTTGCCGAGACCCAGTACTTC
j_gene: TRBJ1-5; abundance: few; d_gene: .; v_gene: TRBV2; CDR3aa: CASRGDRNQPQHF; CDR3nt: TGTGCCAGCAGAGGCGACAGAAATCAGCCCCAGCATTTT
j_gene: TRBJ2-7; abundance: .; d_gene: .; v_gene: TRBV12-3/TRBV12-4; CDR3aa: CASSRQDLNEQYF; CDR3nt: TGTGCCAGCAGCCGCCAGGACCTGAACGAGCAGTACTTC
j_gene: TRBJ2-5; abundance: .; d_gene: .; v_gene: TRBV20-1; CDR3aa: CSARLSQRGPGETQYF; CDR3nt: TGCAGTGCTAGACTATCTCAGCGAGGGCCAGGGGAGACCCAGTACTTC
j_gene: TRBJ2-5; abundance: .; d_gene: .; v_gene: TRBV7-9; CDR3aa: CASSLAVERGTQYF; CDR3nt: TGTGCCAGCAGCTTAGCGGTGGAGAGAGGGACCCAGTACTTC
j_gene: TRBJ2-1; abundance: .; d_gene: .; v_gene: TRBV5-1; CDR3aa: CASSFGTRAEQFF; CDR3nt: TGCGCCAGCAGCTTCGGGACCCGGGCTGAGCAGTTCTTC
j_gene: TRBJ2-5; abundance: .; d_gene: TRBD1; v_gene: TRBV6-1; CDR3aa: CASILGQAAAQETQYF; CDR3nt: TGTGCCAGCATTCTAGGACAGGCCGCTGCCCAAGAGACCCAGTACTTC
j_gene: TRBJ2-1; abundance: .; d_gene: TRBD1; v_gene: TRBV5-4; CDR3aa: CASSLPPGQGPTNEQFF; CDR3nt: TGTGCCAGCAGCTTGCCCCCGGGACAGGGTCCCACCAATGAGCAGTTCTTC
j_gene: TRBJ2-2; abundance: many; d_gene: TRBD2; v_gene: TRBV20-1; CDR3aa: CSARDGGTGELFF; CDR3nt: TGCAGTGCTAGAGACGGGGGGACCGGGGAGCTGTTTTTT
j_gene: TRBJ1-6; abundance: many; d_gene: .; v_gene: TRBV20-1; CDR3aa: CSARVGSSYNSPLHF; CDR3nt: TGCAGTGCTAGGGTGGGGAGCTCCTATAATTCACCCCTCCACTTT
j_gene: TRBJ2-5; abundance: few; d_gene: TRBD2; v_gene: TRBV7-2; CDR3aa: CASSHGGRETQYF; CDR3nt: TGTGCCAGCAGTCACGGGGGGAGGGAGACCCAGTACTTC
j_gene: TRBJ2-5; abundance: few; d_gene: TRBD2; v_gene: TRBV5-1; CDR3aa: CASSHRTRGGGETQYF; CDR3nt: TGCGCCAGCAGCCATAGGACTAGAGGTGGGGGAGAGACCCAGTACTTC
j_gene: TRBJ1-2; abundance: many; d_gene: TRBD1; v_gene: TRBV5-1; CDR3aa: CASSLSTGSLYGYTF; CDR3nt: TGCGCCAGCAGCTTGTCGACAGGGAGTCTTTATGGCTACACCTTC
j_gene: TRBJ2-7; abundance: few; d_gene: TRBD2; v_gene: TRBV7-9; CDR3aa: CASSFGLAYYEQYF; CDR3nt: TGTGCCAGCAGCTTTGGACTAGCGTATTACGAGCAGTACTTC
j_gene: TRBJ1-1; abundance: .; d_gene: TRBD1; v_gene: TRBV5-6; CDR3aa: CASRGQARNTEAFF; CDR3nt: TGTGCCAGCAGGGGACAGGCAAGGAACACTGAAGCTTTCTTT
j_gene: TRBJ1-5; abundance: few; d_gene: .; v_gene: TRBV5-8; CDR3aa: CASSRSNQPQHF; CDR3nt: TGTGCCAGCAGCAGGAGCAATCAGCCCCAGCATTTT
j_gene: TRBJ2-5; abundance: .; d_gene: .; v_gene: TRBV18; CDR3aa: CASSPPDGRQTQYF; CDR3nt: TGTGCCAGCTCACCACCGGATGGGAGGCAGACCCAGTACTTC
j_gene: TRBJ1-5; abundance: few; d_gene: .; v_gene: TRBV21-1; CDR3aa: CASSQQGAANQPQHF; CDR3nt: TGTGCCAGCAGCCAACAGGGGGCGGCTAATCAGCCCCAGCATTTT
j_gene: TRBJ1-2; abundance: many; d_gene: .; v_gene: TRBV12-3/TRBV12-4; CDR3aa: CASRFTGGRNYGYTF; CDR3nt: TGTGCCAGCAGATTTACGGGGGGCCGGAACTATGGCTACACCTTC
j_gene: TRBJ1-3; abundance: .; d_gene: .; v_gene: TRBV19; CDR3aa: CASIQGSFGDTIYF; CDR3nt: TGTGCCAGTATCCAGGGGAGTTTCGGCGACACCATATATTTT
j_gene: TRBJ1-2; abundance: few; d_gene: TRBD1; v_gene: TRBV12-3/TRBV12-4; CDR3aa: CASSPSGTGGFYGYTF; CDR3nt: TGTGCCAGCAGTCCCTCCGGGACAGGGGGTTTCTATGGCTACACCTTC
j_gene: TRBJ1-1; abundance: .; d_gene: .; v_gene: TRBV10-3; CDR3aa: CAISERPNTEAFF; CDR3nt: TGTGCCATCAGTGAGAGGCCGAACACTGAAGCTTTCTTT
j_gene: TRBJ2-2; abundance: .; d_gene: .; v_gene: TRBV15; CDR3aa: CATSRVYRNTGELFF; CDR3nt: TGTGCCACCAGCAGAGTCTACAGGAACACCGGGGAGCTGTTTTTT
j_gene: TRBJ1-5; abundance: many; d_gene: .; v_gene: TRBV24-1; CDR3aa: CATSDLVPQPPAWQGQPQHF; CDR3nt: TGTGCCACCAGTGATTTAGTCCCGCAACCTCCAGCCTGGCAAGGGCAGCCCCAGCATTTT
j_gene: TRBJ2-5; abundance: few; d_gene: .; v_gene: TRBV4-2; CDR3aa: CASSQEGSGSRETQYF; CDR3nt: TGTGCCAGCAGCCAAGAGGGGTCCGGGAGTCGAGAGACCCAGTACTTC
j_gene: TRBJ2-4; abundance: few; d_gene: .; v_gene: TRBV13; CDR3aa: CASGAGPKNIQYF; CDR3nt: TGTGCCAGCGGGGCGGGACCTAAAAACATTCAGTACTTC
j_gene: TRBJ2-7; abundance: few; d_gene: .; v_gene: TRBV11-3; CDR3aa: CASSSSRGHSYEQYF; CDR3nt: TGTGCCAGCAGCTCGTCCAGGGGCCACTCCTACGAGCAGTACTTC
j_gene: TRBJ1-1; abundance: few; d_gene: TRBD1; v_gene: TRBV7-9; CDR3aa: CASSLGDRRRFF; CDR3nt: TGTGCCAGCAGCTTAGGGGACAGGCGGCGGTTCTTT
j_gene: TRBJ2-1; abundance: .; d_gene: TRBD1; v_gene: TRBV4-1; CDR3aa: CASSQPSLGTGGYNEQFF; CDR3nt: TGCGCCAGCAGCCAACCCTCACTCGGGACAGGGGGATACAATGAGCAGTTCTTC
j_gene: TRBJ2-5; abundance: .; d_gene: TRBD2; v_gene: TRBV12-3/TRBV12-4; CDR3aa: CASRVGAGARETQYF; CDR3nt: TGTGCCAGCCGGGTTGGAGCGGGAGCTCGAGAGACCCAGTACTTC
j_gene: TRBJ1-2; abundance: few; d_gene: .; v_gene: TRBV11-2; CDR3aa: CASSLWSENYGYTF; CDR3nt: TGTGCCAGCAGCTTATGGTCAGAGAACTATGGCTACACCTTC
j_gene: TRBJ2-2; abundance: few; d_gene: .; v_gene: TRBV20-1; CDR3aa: CSAPPGRPRELFF; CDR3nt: TGCAGTGCTCCCCCCGGCCGCCCGCGGGAGCTGTTTTTT